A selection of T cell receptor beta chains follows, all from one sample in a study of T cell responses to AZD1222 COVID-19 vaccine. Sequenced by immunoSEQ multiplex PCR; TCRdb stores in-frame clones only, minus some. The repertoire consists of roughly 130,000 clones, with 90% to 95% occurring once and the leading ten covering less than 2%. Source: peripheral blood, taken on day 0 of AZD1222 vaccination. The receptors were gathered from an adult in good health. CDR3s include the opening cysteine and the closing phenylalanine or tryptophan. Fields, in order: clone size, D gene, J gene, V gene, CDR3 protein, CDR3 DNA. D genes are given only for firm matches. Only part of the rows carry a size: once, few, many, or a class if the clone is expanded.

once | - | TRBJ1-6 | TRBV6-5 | CASSRQSALPLHF | TGTGCCAGCAGCCGACAGTCCGCCCTTCCCCTCCACTTT
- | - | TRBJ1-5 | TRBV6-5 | CASAGGYSNQPQHF | TGTGCCAGCGCCGGGGGCTATAGCAATCAGCCCCAGCATTTT
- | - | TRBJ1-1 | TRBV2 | CASSEGQRLRAFF | TGTGCCAGCAGTGAGGGGCAGCGGTTACGAGCTTTCTTT
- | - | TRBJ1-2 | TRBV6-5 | CASSPTGPRNYGYTF | TGTGCCAGCAGCCCAACAGGGCCCAGAAACTATGGCTACACCTTC
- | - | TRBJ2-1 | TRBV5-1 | CASSSTGSSQFF | TGCGCCAGCAGCTCCACAGGGAGTTCGCAGTTCTTC
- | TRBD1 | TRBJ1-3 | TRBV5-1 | CASSIQGGNTIYF | TGCGCCAGCAGCATACAGGGGGGAAACACCATATATTTT
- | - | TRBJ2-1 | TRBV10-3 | CAISDWEHEQFF | TGTGCCATCAGTGACTGGGAACATGAGCAGTTCTTC
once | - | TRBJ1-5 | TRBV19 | CASTLNEDSGFQPQHF | TGTGCCAGTACCCTAAACGAAGACAGCGGATTTCAGCCCCAGCATTTT
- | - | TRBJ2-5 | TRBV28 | CASSFLGGRRKETQYF | TGTGCCAGCAGCTTCCTCGGGGGGCGACGTAAAGAGACCCAGTACTTC
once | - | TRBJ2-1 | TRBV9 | CASSVGDYNEQFF | TGTGCCAGCAGCGTAGGGGACTACAATGAGCAGTTCTTC
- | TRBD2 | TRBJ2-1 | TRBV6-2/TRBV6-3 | CASSLGGVWPHFF | TGTGCCAGCAGTTTGGGAGGGGTTTGGCCTCACTTCTTC
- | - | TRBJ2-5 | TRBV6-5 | CASSYGGNGETQYF | TGTGCCAGCAGTTACGGGGGGAACGGAGAGACCCAGTACTTC
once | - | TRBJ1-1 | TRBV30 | CAWGATAASTEAFF | TGTGCCTGGGGGGCTACAGCGGCCAGCACTGAAGCTTTCTTT
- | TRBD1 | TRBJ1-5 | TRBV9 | CASSAGQGETQHF | TGTGCCAGCAGCGCCGGACAGGGCGAGACCCAGCATTTT
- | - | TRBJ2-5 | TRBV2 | CASSGSGPLLETQYF | TGTGCCAGCAGTGGATCCGGGCCCCTCCTAGAGACCCAGTACTTC
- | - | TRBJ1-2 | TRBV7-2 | CASSDPGRNYGYTF | TGTGCCAGCAGCGATCCGGGACGGAACTATGGCTACACCTTC
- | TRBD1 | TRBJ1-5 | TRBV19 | CATRGTANQPQHF | TGTGCCACTCGCGGGACAGCCAATCAGCCCCAGCATTTT
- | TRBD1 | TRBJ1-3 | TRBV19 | CASSLRGQGNTIYF | TGTGCCAGTAGTCTCAGGGGGCAAGGAAACACCATATATTTT
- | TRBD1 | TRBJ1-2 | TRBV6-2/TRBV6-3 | CASSRRGQGVFGYTF | TGTGCCAGCAGCCGACGGGGACAGGGAGTTTTTGGCTACACCTTC
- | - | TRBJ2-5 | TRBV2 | CASSDAGTTQETQYF | TGTGCCAGCAGTGATGCAGGGACGACACAAGAGACCCAGTACTTC
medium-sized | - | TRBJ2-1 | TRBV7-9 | CASSSNRALLSSYNEQFF | TGTGCCAGCAGCTCTAACCGGGCCCTCCTGAGCTCCTACAATGAGCAGTTCTTC
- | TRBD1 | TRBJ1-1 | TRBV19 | CASPLGRGGEVTEAFF | TGTGCCAGCCCGCTTGGCAGGGGGGGAGAGGTCACTGAAGCTTTCTTT
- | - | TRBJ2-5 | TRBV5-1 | CASSLGAGLETQYF | TGCGCCAGCAGCTTGGGGGCAGGTCTGGAGACCCAGTACTTC
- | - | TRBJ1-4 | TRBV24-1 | CATSDRGAEEKLFF | TGTGCCACCAGTGATCGGGGCGCGGAGGAAAAACTGTTTTTT
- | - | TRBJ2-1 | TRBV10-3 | CAISESVSEQFF | TGTGCCATCAGTGAGTCAGTAAGTGAGCAGTTCTTC
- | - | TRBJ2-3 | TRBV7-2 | CASSLGYSQWGQYF | TGTGCCAGCAGCTTAGGCTACTCACAATGGGGGCAGTATTTT
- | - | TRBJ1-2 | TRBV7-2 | CASSYYSANYGYTF | TGTGCCAGCAGCTATTACTCAGCTAACTATGGCTACACCTTC
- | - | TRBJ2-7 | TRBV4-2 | CASSQDPGRGGYEQYF | TGTGCCAGCAGCCAAGATCCAGGGCGGGGAGGTTACGAGCAGTACTTC
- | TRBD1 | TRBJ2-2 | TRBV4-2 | CASSLDRGQGFGELFF | TGTGCCAGCAGCCTCGACCGGGGACAGGGGTTCGGGGAGCTGTTTTTT
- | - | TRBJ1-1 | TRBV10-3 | CAIRGSAMNTEAFF | TGTGCCATCAGGGGGTCGGCTATGAACACTGAAGCTTTCTTT
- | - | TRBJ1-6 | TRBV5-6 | CASSFSRHWDNDSPLHF | TGTGCCAGCAGCTTCTCTCGCCATTGGGACAATGATTCACCCCTCCACTTT
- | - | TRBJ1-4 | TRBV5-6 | CASSLDRSEKLFF | TGTGCCAGCAGCTTGGATCGTTCGGAAAAACTGTTTTTT
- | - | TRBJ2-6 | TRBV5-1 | CASSFRVPGTNVLTF | TGCGCCAGCAGCTTCAGGGTCCCCGGGACCAACGTCCTGACTTTC
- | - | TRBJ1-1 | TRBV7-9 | CASSLRRGAIWTVEAFF | TGTGCCAGCAGCTTAAGGCGAGGAGCTATCTGGACGGTCGAAGCTTTCTTT
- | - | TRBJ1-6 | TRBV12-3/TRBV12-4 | CASRRTANSPLHF | TGTGCCAGCAGAAGAACGGCCAATTCACCCCTCCACTTT
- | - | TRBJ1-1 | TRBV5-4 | CASSPRTVPNTEAFF | TGTGCCAGCAGCCCCAGGACAGTACCTAACACTGAAGCTTTCTTT
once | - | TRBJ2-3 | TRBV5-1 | CASNAQGGSTDTQYF | TGCGCCAGCAACGCCCAGGGGGGGAGCACAGATACGCAGTATTTT
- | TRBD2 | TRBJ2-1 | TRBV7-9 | CASSYVTSGYNEQFF | TGTGCCAGCAGTTATGTGACTAGCGGATACAATGAGCAGTTCTTC
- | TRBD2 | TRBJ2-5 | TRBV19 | CASSELAGARETQYF | TGTGCCAGTAGTGAGCTAGCGGGGGCCAGGGAGACCCAGTACTTC
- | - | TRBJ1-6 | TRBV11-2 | CASSWGNYNSPLHF | TGTGCCAGCAGCTGGGGAAACTATAATTCACCCCTCCACTTT
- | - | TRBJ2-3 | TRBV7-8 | CASSLIWDTQYF | TGTGCCAGCAGTCTTATCTGGGATACGCAGTATTTT
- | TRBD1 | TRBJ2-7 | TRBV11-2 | CASSSLTGRLYEQYF | TGTGCCAGCAGCTCACTGACAGGGCGTCTCTACGAGCAGTACTTC
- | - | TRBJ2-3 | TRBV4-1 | CASSQGLGGPDTQYF | TGCGCCAGCAGCCAGGGGTTGGGGGGGCCAGATACGCAGTATTTT
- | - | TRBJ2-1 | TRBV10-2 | CASSMRIRSSYNEQFF | TGCGCCAGCAGTATGAGAATTCGGAGCTCCTACAATGAGCAGTTCTTC
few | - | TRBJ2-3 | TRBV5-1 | CASSTEPVGDTQYF | TGCGCCAGCAGCACGGAACCCGTGGGAGATACGCAGTATTTT
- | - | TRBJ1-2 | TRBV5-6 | CASSRDRRYGYTF | TGTGCCAGCAGCCGTGACAGAAGGTATGGCTACACCTTC
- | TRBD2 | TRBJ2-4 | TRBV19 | CASSGTSGTGNIQYF | TGTGCCAGTAGCGGGACTAGCGGGACCGGAAACATTCAGTACTTC
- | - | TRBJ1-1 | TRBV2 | CASIGNRNTEAFF | TGTGCCAGCATTGGGAATAGGAACACTGAAGCTTTCTTT
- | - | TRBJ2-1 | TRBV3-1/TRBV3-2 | CASSHRDYNEQFF | TGTGCCAGCAGCCACCGGGACTACAATGAGCAGTTCTTC
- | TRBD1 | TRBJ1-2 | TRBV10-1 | CASNDRVNGYTF | TGCGCCAGCAACGACAGGGTGAATGGCTACACCTTC
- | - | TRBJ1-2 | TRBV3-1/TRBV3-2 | CASSRVWGAYGYTF | TGTGCCAGCAGCCGTGTGTGGGGGGCCTATGGCTACACCTTC
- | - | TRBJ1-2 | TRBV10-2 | CASSEIEGSYGYTF | TGCGCCAGCAGTGAAATCGAGGGTAGCTATGGCTACACCTTC
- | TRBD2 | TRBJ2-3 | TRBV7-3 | CASSQLAGGTDTQYF | TGTGCCAGCAGCCAACTAGCGGGGGGAACAGATACGCAGTATTTT
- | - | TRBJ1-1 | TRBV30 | CAWSVRRGGTEAFF | TGTGCCTGGAGTGTACGGCGGGGGGGGACTGAAGCTTTCTTT
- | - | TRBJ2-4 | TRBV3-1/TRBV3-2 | CASSQDPEGIQYF | TGTGCCAGCAGCCAAGATCCAGAGGGCATTCAGTACTTC
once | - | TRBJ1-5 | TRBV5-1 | CASSLGQMANQPQHF | TGCGCCAGCAGCTTAGGACAGATGGCCAATCAGCCCCAGCATTTT
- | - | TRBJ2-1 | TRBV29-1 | CSVGARSLSYEQFF | TGCAGCGTTGGGGCTAGGTCCCTCTCTTATGAGCAGTTCTTC
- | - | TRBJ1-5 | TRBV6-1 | CASSEASLSNQPQHF | TGTGCCAGCAGTGAAGCGTCGCTTAGCAATCAGCCCCAGCATTTT
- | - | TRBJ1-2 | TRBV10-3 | CAIRMTANYGYTF | TGTGCCATCAGGATGACAGCTAACTATGGCTACACCTTC
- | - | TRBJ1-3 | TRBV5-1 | CASSLAGSASGNTIYF | TGCGCCAGCAGCTTGGCAGGGAGTGCCTCTGGAAACACCATATATTTT